This entry concerns a single T cell receptor (beta chain). Its matching antigen is unknown. These data belong to a study of cytomegalovirus exposure and HLA in healthy donors. General observations from the study: Segments of the TCR beta V type were, in most cases, productive about 87% or about 30% of the time in an earlier analysis.

The CDR3 is 18 residues long. Germline CDR1 reads MNHNS; CDR2 reads SASEGT. The ends lost 3 bases at V and 2 bases at J; junction bases unmatched: 12. Both 60 Vbeta primers and 13 Jbeta primers went into the PCR. The repertoire was sequenced with immunoSEQ multiplex PCR; TCRdb's copy has only in-frame clones and lacks some. The sample has roughly 99,000 clones, roughly 80% seen once. The TCR originated in a man aged 60 to 69 in good health and CMV-seropositive. Sequences were obtained from PBMCs. The chain links TRBV6-1 to TRBJ1-5; TRBD1 aligns across 8 bases. The CDR3 DNA is TGTGCCAGCAGTGATAGGATCCCAGGGGGCAATGGCAATCAGCCCCAGCATTTT. It specifies CASSDRIPGGNGNQPQHF.